The text below deals with one T cell receptor beta chain. What it binds is unknown. RNA, once extracted, was reverse transcribed into cDNA for use as the sequencing template. Data came from immunoSEQ multiplex PCR; TCRdb stores just in-frame clones and leaves some out. The sample yields 140,000 or so clones, approximately 49% seen once. The data derive from a study of CD8+ T cells in alopecia areata. Across the study: At a dose of 5 to 10 mg twice daily, oral tofacitinib was given to treated patients.

Points from the study as a whole: When scalp samples are sequenced, resident alphabeta T cells of normal skin are also captured.

Sampling of alopecia areata patients yielded lesional scalp punch biopsies as well as peripheral blood. The sequencing here drew on CD4+ T cells sorted from blood, taken at week 0. The sequence was obtained from a human donor with alopecia areata.

The CDR3 DNA reads TGCAGCGTTGACAGGACGGGCACAGATACGCAGTATTTT. Its protein is CSVDRTGTDTQYF. V is TRBV29-1 and J is TRBJ2-3; D gene uncertain. The CDR3 is 13 residues long. V lost 3 bases and J lost 1, with 8 bases in between. CDR1 and CDR2 (germline): SQVTM, ANQGSEA.